The 15 T cell receptor beta chains given below trace back to one sample, sequenced in a study of blood T cell repertoires in COVID-19 (dated by TCRdb to the early 2020s). Library prep was done by the immunoSEQ multiplex PCR assay. Held by TCRdb, this immuneACCESS table contains in-frame sequences only and omits some clones. Under half of the omission traces to an unresolved V gene where checked; the cause of the rest is unknown. The sample table shows approximately 290,000 clones, and approximately 85% are seen once. Together, the top ten hold around 4.5% of the sample. Sequencing was performed on PBMCs or T cells enriched from blood (not recorded which). The receptor source for this set is a woman in her twenties or thirties who had recovered from COVID-19.

The J gene is TRBJ1-5, the V gene TRBV3-1 (or the pseudogene TRBV3-2); TRBD1 might be the D (6 bases). The V end lost 4 bases, the J end lost 4 bases, and 14 bases lay between the germline ends. Per germline, CDR1 LGHDT and CDR2 YNNKEL (reference sequence). The CDR3 sequence is 15 residues long. CDR3 amino acids: CASSPKFQGNQPQHF. CDR3 DNA: TGTGCCAGCAGCCCCAAATTTCAGGGGAATCAGCCCCAGCATTTT.

The chain has TRBV9 and TRBJ2-3, with 12 nucleotides matching TRBD2. The CDR3 is 16 amino acids. The ends lost 0 bases at V and 4 bases at J; junction bases unmatched: 3. Germline lookup yields CDR1 SGDLS and CDR2 YYNGEE. CDR3 loop: CASSVDPSGRADTQYF. The DNA of the CDR3 is TGTGCCAGCAGCGTAGACCCTAGCGGGAGGGCAGATACGCAGTATTTT.

This clone was recorded once. CDR3: CASIPTSGSPYEQYF. The CDR3 nucleotides are TGTGCCAGCATTCCGACTAGCGGGAGTCCATACGAGCAGTACTTC. J is TRBJ2-7 and V is TRBV6-5, with 12 bases matching TRBD2. This CDR3 has 15 residues. From germline, CDR1 is MNHEY and CDR2 SVGAGI. After removal of 7 bases from V and 4 bases from J, the junction contained 8 bases not matched to a gene.

The chain links TRBV5-4 to TRBJ2-2; D gene uncertain. Germline V gives CDR1 SGHNT, CDR2 YYREEE (reference sequence). V lost 2 bases to trimming and J lost 7 bases, with 12 bases between them. The CDR3 is made up of 14 amino acids. CDR3 region: CASSFSTQGGELFF. The CDR3 coding sequence is TGTGCCAGCAGCTTTAGCACGCAAGGCGGGGAGCTGTTTTTT.

The chain employs TRBV6-5 and TRBJ1-4; D is perhaps TRBD1 (6 bases). Germline CDR1 is MNHEY and CDR2 is SVGAGI. This CDR3 spans 15 amino acids. V lost 6 bases to trimming and J lost 8 bases, with 19 bases between them. The CDR3 loop is CASSLRTAVEEKLFF. The CDR3, as DNA: TGTGCCAGCAGCCTACGGACAGCAGTAGAAGAAAAACTGTTTTTT.

The rearrangement uses TRBV5-1 and TRBJ1-1, with 8 bases identical to TRBD1. The trim removed 4 bases at V and 0 bases at J, leaving 2 bases unmatched. Germline loops: CDR1 SGHRS, CDR2 YFSETQ. The CDR3 length is 14 residues. CDR3 nucleotide sequence: TGCGCCAGCAGCCCGACAGGGGTGAACACTGAAGCTTTCTTT. The encoded protein is CASSPTGVNTEAFF.

J is TRBJ2-5 and V is TRBV2; TRBD2 matches at 10 bases. Germline-derived CDR1 and CDR2 are SNHLY and FYNNEI. The V gene end was trimmed by 4 bases and the J gene end by 4 bases; junction bases not matched to a gene: 6. This CDR3 is 15 amino acids long. CDR3 residues: CASSAEGLASETQYF. The CDR3 nucleotides read TGTGCCAGCAGTGCCGAGGGACTAGCGTCAGAGACCCAGTACTTC.

The rearrangement uses TRBV24-1 and TRBJ1-2, with TRBD1 matching over 10 bases. In germline, CDR1 is KGHDR, CDR2 SFDVKD. J gave up 4 bases and V 10 bases, and 5 bases lay outside the gene matches. This CDR3 contains 13 residues. CDR3 nucleotides: TGTGCCACAGGGACAGGGGAACCCTATGGCTACACCTTC. It codes for CATGTGEPYGYTF.

J is TRBJ1-1 and V is TRBV28, with D perhaps matching TRBD1 (5 bases). Trimming shortened V by 6 bases and J by 0 bases, and 23 bases separated the two germline ends. Germline-derived CDR1 and CDR2 are MDHEN and SYDVKM. The CDR3 sequence is 18 residues long. In nucleotides, the CDR3 is TGTGCCAGCAGCCTCATTCCGCGGCAGGGTTTCATGAACACTGAAGCTTTCTTT. It specifies CASSLIPRQGFMNTEAFF.

This chain links TRBV5-1 with TRBJ1-1; 10 nucleotides agree with TRBD1. The V gene's germline CDR1 is SGHRS and CDR2 YFSETQ. V dropped 0 bases and J dropped 4; count of bases not matched to a gene: 12. The CDR3 runs to 18 residues. CDR3 bases: TGCGCCAGCAGCTTGGATGACAGGGGGCGCGTATTCGCCACTGAAGCTTTCTTT. Translation gives CASSLDDRGRVFATEAFF.

The chain employs TRBV2 and TRBJ1-2; a weak D match, TRBD1 (5 bases). From germline, CDR1 is SNHLY and CDR2 FYNNEI. CDR3 length: 12 residues. CDR3 protein: CAAGKRKNGYTF. For the CDR3, the DNA is TGTGCGGCAGGGAAAAGGAAGAATGGCTACACCTTC.

The chain uses TRBV5-1 and TRBJ2-7; possibly TRBD1 for D (5 bases). Germline V CDR1 and CDR2: SGHRS, YFSETQ. This CDR3 region has 14 residues. Deletions cut 5 bases from V and 3 bases from J, with 15 bases between. CDR3 nucleotide sequence: TGCGCCAGCAGGGTCTCTGCAGGGAACTACGAGCAGTACTTC. Translating it yields CASRVSAGNYEQYF.

The J gene is TRBJ2-3, the V gene TRBV19; no clear D gene. This CDR3 spans 16 amino acids. Germline V gene data show CDR1 as LNHDA and CDR2 as SQIVND (reference sequence). The germline V and J ends were trimmed by 5 bases and 2 bases, with 17 bases remaining between them. CDR3 residues: CASSAQQANPTDTQYF. CDR3 bases: TGTGCCAGTAGTGCCCAACAAGCGAACCCCACAGATACGCAGTATTTT.

This clone was seen only once. The chain links TRBV15 to TRBJ1-5; D call uncertain. Trimming left V 0 bases short and J 0 bases short, with 6 bases between. CDR1 and CDR2 from the germline V gene are LNHNV and YYDKDF (reference sequence). The CDR3 consists of 15 residues. CDR3 sequence: CATSREGSSNQPQHF. The CDR3 bases are TGTGCCACCAGCAGAGAGGGGAGTAGCAATCAGCCCCAGCATTTT.

The CDR3 DNA sequence: TGTGCCATCAGTGACCCAGGGGGACCCTACGAGCAGTACTTC. This codes for CAISDPGGPYEQYF. The chain carries TRBV10-3 and TRBJ2-7; the match to TRBD1 covers 7 bases. This CDR3 is built from 14 residues. V gave up 3 bases and J gave up 2 bases; unmatched junction bases: 4. Germline V gene data show CDR1 as ENHRY and CDR2 as SYGVKD.